The clone carrying this T cell receptor (beta chain) appeared a few times. The antigen remains undetermined. This entry comes from a study of T-cell memory formation after mild COVID-19. Study in general: The two donors had largely donor-specific TCR clusters. Overall study findings and caveats: Contracting CD4+ clones were located mainly in CM and EM, and CD8+ clones in EMRA. Detection of some responders pre-infection suggested pre-existing cross-reactive memory T cells participated. Clones that got smaller from day 15 to 85 had even CD4/CD8, while clones growing later tipped toward CD4+.

This CDR3 region has 16 residues. V trimming: 5 bases; J trimming: 6 bases; junction bases outside the gene matches: 15. Via MiXCR, TCRdb re-called the 5' RACE reads, giving one row per CDR3 protein. The data show around 410,000 distinct CDR3 sequences, 23% seen once. The sequencing sample was made of PBMCs or a T cell subset sorted from them (not recorded which). This rearrangement joins TRBV12-3 or TRBV12-4 to TRBJ2-7, with 8 bases identical to TRBD2. The receptor comes from an adult woman who had mild COVID-19 (a few samples of this study predate the infection). Cell type and time point are not known. CDR3 loop: CASSPAPGRVLGEQYF. CDR3 DNA: TGTGCCAGCAGTCCTGCCCCCGGGAGGGTTCTTGGCGAGCAGTACTTC.